The 21 T cell receptor beta chains given below trace back to one sample, sequenced in a study of molecular identifiers for immune sequencing clone quantification. From the PCR reads, TCRdb called clonotypes with MiXCR, one entry per CDR3 protein. This table has around 460,000 distinct CDR3 sequences, about 21% appearing once. Sequencing input: naive CD8+ T cells from blood, with Jurkat cell RNA spiked in. Documented subset: FACS-sorted CD8+CD4-CCR7+CD45RA+ naive T cells. These receptors were collected from a human donor in good health. Some libraries in this study had Jurkat cell RNA spiked in.

This clonotype has at least ten counts. CDR3 protein: CASSYSLFGRAGETQYF. CDR3 nucleotide sequence: TGTGCCAGCAGTTACTCCCTCTTCGGGAGGGCCGGAGAGACCCAGTACTTC. This sequence joins TRBV6-2 or TRBV6-3 and TRBJ2-5, with TRBD2 matching over 8 bases. The CDR3 extends over 17 amino acids. Germline V gene lookup returns CDR1 MNHEY and CDR2 SVGEGT. V dropped 0 bases and J dropped 4; count of bases not matched to a gene: 10.

The chain carries TRBV7-8 and TRBJ1-5; TRBD1 agrees at 7 bases. The CDR3 contains 14 residues. V shed 5 bases, J shed 9 bases, and the junction held 10 bases outside the gene matches. Germline V gene lookup returns CDR1 SGHVS and CDR2 FQNEAQ. This CDR3 reads CASSPSTGWMPQHF. In DNA form, the CDR3 reads TGTGCCAGCAGCCCCTCGACAGGGTGGATGCCCCAGCATTTT.

This chain uses TRBV11-2 with TRBJ2-2; TRBD2 is a possible D gene (5 bases). With 3 bases removed from V and 6 bases from J, the gap between germline ends came to 8 bases. The CDR3 totals 13 residues. The germline V gene has CDR1 SGHAT and CDR2 FQNNGV. In DNA form, the CDR3 reads TGTGCCAGCAGCTTTTCACTAGCCGGGGAGCTGTTTTTT. Translation: CASSFSLAGELFF.

The rearrangement links TRBV14 to TRBJ2-7; D is possibly TRBD2 (5 bases). Germline V CDR1 and CDR2: SGHDN, FVKESK. V lost 3 bases, J lost 3 bases, and 15 bases lay in between. The CDR3 has 15 amino acids. This CDR3 reads CASSQDSLRDYEQYF. CDR3 bases: TGTGCCAGCAGCCAGGACTCACTGAGGGACTACGAGCAGTACTTC.

This clonotype was detected ten times or more. This chain links TRBV28 with TRBJ2-5; D is uncertain. Germline CDR1 and CDR2: MDHEN and SYDVKM. V lost 7 bases, J lost 0 bases, and 9 bases lay in between. This CDR3 comprises 13 residues. The CDR3 coding sequence is TGTGCCAGCATGGCGCCGAACCAAGAGACCCAGTACTTC. Protein sequence: CASMAPNQETQYF.

Ten or more counts support this clonotype. This chain links TRBV6-6 with TRBJ2-3, with D maybe TRBD2 (6 bases). Germline assignment: CDR1 MNHNY and CDR2 SVGAGI (reference sequence). Deletions cut 4 bases from V and 5 bases from J, with 16 bases between. This CDR3 contains 15 residues. The CDR3 protein is CASSFSGSGGDTQYF. CDR3 DNA sequence: TGTGCCAGCAGTTTCAGCGGGTCTGGGGGAGATACGCAGTATTTT.

This clonotype has only a few counts. A read error is likely, as this CDR3 ends without the conserved phenylalanine or tryptophan. CDR3 protein: CASSTFPDKYNSPLHS. As DNA, the CDR3 is TGTGCCAGCAGCACCTTTCCTGACAAGTATAATTCACCCCTCCACTCT. This sequence joins TRBV7-2 and TRBJ1-6; D unclear. Trimming pared 5 bases from V and 4 bases from J, leaving 15 bases between. Germline V gene data show CDR1 as SGHTA and CDR2 as FQGNSA. The CDR3 is 16 amino acids.

As concerns this clonotype: This may arise from a read error, as a much more abundant clone is one base away. The chain uses TRBV12-3 or TRBV12-4 and TRBJ2-3; no definite D call. Trimming took 6 bases from V and 5 from J, leaving 12 bases between them. The CDR3 has 13 amino acids. In DNA, the CDR3 is TGTGCCAGCAGCTGCATAAAGAAAGATACGCAGTATTTT. Residues: CASSCIKKDTQYF.

This clonotype was recorded at least ten times. The J gene is TRBJ1-1, the V gene TRBV7-9; no definite D call. Germline CDR1 is SEHNR and CDR2 is FQNEAQ (reference sequence). Trimming shortened V by 5 bases and J by 2 bases, and 12 bases separated the two germline ends. The CDR3 covers 14 residues. CDR3 nucleotide sequence: TGTGCCAGCAGCCCCCGGGCTACCAACACTGAAGCTTTCTTT. Translating it yields CASSPRATNTEAFF.

Ten or more counts support this clonotype. This sequence joins TRBV23-1 and TRBJ1-5; D remains ambiguous. TRBV23-1 carries the ORF label, with uncertain function. The V end was cut by 3 bases, the J end by 0 bases, with 9 bases between. CDR3 size: 15 residues. The CDR3 loop is CASSQEGFSNQPQHF. CDR3 nucleotide sequence: TGCGCCAGCAGTCAGGAAGGCTTTAGCAATCAGCCCCAGCATTTT.

Many counts were recorded for this clonotype. The gene calls are TRBV19 and TRBJ2-4, with TRBD1 matching 10 bases. Germline assignment: CDR1 LNHDA and CDR2 SQIVND (reference sequence). Trimming took 5 bases from V and 6 from J; bases not matched to a gene: 7. The CDR3 spans 15 residues. CDR3 protein: CASSGDRGPRNIQYF. CDR3 DNA sequence: TGTGCCAGTAGTGGCGACAGGGGGCCGAGAAACATTCAGTACTTC.

The chain joins TRBV27 to TRBJ2-5; D is possibly TRBD1 (5 bases). Trimming cost V 1 base and J 6 bases, with 12 bases left between them. The germline gives CDR1 MNHEY, CDR2 SMNVEV (reference sequence). CDR3 size: 14 residues. This chain's CDR3 is CASSLLGDRKTQYF. CDR3 sequence (DNA): TGTGCCAGCAGTTTATTAGGGGATAGAAAGACCCAGTACTTC.

A word on this clonotype: With a much larger clone just one base away, this may be a read error. The gene calls are TRBV9 and TRBJ2-3; D remains unclear. CDR3 size: 13 residues. CDR1 and CDR2 from the germline V gene are SGDLS and YYNGEE. CDR3 protein: CASSPLSPDTRYF. Written as DNA, the CDR3 is TGTGCCAGCAGCCCCCTGAGTCCAGATACGCGGTATTTT.

On this clonotype itself: Sequence at one end of the junction differs from germline and may be a read error. This chain connects TRBV7-4 to TRBJ2-4; TRBD1 matches at 7 bases. Germline V CDR1 and CDR2: SGHVT, SQSDAQ. The CDR3 totals 14 residues. In DNA form, the CDR3 reads TGTGCCAGCAGGGGGACAGCAAGTCAAAACACCTTGTACTTT. It yields the protein CASRGTASQNTLYF.

This clonotype was detected ten times or more. The CDR3 bases are TGTGCCAGCAGCTCCCGGACCAGCACCTACGAGCAGTACTTC. Translation gives CASSSRTSTYEQYF. The chain employs TRBV5-4 and TRBJ2-7, with no clear D. This CDR3 spans 14 amino acids. Germline lookup yields CDR1 SGHNT and CDR2 YYREEE (reference sequence). V was clipped by 3 bases and J by 2 bases, with 12 bases between them.

The chain has TRBV6-6 and TRBJ1-5; D possibly corresponds to TRBD1 (5 bases). V shed 7 bases and J shed 4 bases, with 11 bases lying between them. CDR3 length equals 13 residues. Germline loops: CDR1 MNHNY, CDR2 SVGAGI (reference sequence). The CDR3: CASNPTVNQPQHF. The CDR3 region has the DNA TGTGCCAGCAACCCGACAGTAAATCAGCCCCAGCATTTT.

This clonotype was counted between two and nine times. This chain connects TRBV4-2 to TRBJ1-5; 7 bases agree with TRBD1. This CDR3 has 19 residues. V lost 4 bases to trimming and J lost 0 bases; unmatched junction nucleotides: 15. Germline CDR1 reads LGHNA; CDR2 reads YNFKEQ. The CDR3 DNA reads as TGTGCCAGCAGCCCAATGGGGGCAGGGGGTTCGGTTAGCAATCAGCCCCAGCATTTT. Its protein product is CASSPMGAGGSVSNQPQHF.

This clonotype was seen ten or more times. The V gene is TRBV5-6, the J gene TRBJ1-1; 7 positions agree with TRBD1. There are 13 residues in the CDR3. V was pared by 2 bases and J by 7 bases, with 5 bases of the junction left unmatched. Germline CDR1 SGHDT, CDR2 YYEEEE. The CDR3 is CASSFRDRGEAFF. The CDR3 DNA reads as TGTGCCAGCAGCTTCCGGGACAGAGGTGAAGCTTTCTTT. The complete variable domain, with remaining parts taken from reference TRBV5-6 and TRBJ1-1, reads DAGVTQSPTHLIKTRGQQVTLRCSPKSGHDTVSWYQQALGQGPQFIFQYYEEEERQRGNFPDRFSGHQFPNYSSELNVNALLLGDSALYLCASSFRDRGEAFFGQGTRLTVV.

This clonotype was recorded many times. The chain uses TRBV5-1 and TRBJ2-3; D is perhaps TRBD1 (5 bases). V was pared by 5 bases and J by 2 bases, with 12 bases between. Per the germline V gene, CDR1 is SGHRS and CDR2 is YFSETQ. The CDR3 has 14 amino acids. The DNA of the CDR3 is TGCGCCAGCAGAGGGCAGGGATACACAGATACGCAGTATTTT. Translation gives CASRGQGYTDTQYF.

V is TRBV6-6 and J is TRBJ1-6, with D perhaps matching TRBD1 (6 bases). This CDR3 contains 18 residues. Germline values: CDR1 MNHNY, CDR2 SVGAGI (reference sequence). V was trimmed by 0 bases and J by 3 bases, leaving 15 bases between them. CDR3 sequence reads: CASSYSRDLGHYNSPLHF. The CDR3 DNA follows: TGTGCCAGCAGTTACTCCCGGGACCTGGGACACTATAATTCACCCCTCCACTTT.

About this clonotype: It may be a read error: a sequence one base away is much more abundant. The chain combines TRBV27 with TRBJ2-7; no clear D. The CDR3 is made up of 13 amino acids. Germline-derived CDR1 and CDR2 are MNHEY and SMNVEV (reference sequence). This CDR3 is CATRPAQSYEQCF. The CDR3 DNA reads TGTGCCACCCGTCCTGCGCAGTCCTACGAGCAGTGCTTC.